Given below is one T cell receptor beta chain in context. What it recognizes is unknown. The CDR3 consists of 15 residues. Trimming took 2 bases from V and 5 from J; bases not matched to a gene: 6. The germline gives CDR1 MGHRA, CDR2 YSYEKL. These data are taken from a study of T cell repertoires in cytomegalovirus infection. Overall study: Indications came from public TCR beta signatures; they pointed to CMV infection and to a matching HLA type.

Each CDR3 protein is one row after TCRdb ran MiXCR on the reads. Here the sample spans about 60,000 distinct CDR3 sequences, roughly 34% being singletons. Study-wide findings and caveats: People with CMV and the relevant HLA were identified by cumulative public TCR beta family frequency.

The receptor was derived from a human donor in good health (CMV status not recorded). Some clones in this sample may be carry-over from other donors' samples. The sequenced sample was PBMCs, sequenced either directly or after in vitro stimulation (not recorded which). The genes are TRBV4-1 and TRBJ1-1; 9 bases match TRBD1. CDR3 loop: CASSQPDRGMTEAFF. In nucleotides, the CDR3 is TGCGCCAGCAGCCAACCGGACAGGGGAATGACTGAAGCTTTCTTT.